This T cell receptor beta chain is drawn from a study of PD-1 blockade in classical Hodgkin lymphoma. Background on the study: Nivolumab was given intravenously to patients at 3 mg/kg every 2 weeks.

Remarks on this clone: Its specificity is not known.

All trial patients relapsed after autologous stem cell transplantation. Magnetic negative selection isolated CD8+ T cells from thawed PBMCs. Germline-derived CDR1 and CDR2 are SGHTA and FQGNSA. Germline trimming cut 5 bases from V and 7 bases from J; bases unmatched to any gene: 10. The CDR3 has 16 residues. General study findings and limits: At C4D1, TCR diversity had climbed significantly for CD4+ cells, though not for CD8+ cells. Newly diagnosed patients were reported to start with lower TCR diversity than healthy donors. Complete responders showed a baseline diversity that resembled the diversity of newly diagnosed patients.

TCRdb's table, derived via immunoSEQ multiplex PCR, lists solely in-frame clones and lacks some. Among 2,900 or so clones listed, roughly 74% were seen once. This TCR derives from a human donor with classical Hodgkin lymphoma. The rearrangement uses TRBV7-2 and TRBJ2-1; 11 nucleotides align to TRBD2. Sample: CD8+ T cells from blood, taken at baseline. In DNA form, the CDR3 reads TGTGCCAGCAGCCTAGTCTTAGCGGGGGGGCCTAATGAGCAGTTCTTC. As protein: CASSLVLAGGPNEQFF.